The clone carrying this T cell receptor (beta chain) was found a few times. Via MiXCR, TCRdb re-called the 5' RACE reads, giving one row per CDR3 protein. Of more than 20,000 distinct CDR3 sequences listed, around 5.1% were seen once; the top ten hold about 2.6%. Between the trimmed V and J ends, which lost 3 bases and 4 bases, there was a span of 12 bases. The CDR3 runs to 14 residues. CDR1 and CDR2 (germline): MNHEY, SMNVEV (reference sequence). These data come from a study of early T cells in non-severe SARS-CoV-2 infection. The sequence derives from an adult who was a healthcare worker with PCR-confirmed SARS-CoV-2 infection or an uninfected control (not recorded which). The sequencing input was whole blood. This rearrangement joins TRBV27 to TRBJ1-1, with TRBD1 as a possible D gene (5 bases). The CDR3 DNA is TGTGCCAGCAGTTTTGGGGGGAGAGGCACTGAAGCTTTCTTT. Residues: CASSFGGRGTEAFF.